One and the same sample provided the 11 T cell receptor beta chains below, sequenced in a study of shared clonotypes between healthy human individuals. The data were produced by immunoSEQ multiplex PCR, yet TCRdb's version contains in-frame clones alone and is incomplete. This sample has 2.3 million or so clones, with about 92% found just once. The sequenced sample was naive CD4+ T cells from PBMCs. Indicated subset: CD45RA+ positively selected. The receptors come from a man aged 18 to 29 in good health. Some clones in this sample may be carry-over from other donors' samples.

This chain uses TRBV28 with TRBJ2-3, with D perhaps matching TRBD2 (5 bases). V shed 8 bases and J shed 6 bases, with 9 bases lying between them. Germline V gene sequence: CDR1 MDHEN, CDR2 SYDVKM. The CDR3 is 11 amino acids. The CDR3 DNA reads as TGTGCCAGCCTAGCAGCCGATACGCAGTATTTT. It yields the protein CASLAADTQYF.

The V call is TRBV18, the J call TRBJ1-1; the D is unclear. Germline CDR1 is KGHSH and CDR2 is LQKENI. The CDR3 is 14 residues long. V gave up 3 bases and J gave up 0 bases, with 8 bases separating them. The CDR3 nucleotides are TGTGCCAGCTCACCCGTCCAGATGAACACTGAAGCTTTCTTT. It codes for CASSPVQMNTEAFF.

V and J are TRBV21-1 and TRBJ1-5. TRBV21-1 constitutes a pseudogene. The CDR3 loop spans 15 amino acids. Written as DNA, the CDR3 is TGTGCCAGCAGCAAAGGGCGAGACCGCAATCAGCCCCAGCATTTT. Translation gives CASSKGRDRNQPQHF.

The CDR3 is CASSSRGQGNTIYF. The CDR3 coding sequence is TGTGCCAGCAGCTCGCGCGGACAGGGAAACACCATATATTTT. V gene TRBV5-4 combines with J gene TRBJ1-3, with D perhaps TRBD1 (6 bases). Deletions cut 3 bases from V and 4 bases from J, with 11 bases between. This CDR3 spans 14 amino acids. Germline CDR1 reads SGHNT; CDR2 reads YYREEE (reference sequence).

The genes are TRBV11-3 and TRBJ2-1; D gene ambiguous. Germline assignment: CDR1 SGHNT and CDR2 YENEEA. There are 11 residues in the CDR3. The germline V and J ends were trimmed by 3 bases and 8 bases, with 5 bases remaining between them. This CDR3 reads CASSLSHEQFF. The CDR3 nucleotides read TGTGCCAGCAGCTTGAGCCATGAGCAGTTCTTC.

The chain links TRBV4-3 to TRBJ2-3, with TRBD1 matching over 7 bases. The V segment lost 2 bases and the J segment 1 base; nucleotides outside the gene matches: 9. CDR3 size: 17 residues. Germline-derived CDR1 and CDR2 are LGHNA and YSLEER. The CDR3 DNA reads TGCGCCAGCAGCCAACCAGACAGGGATTCGGGCACAGATACGCAGTATTTT. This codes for CASSQPDRDSGTDTQYF.

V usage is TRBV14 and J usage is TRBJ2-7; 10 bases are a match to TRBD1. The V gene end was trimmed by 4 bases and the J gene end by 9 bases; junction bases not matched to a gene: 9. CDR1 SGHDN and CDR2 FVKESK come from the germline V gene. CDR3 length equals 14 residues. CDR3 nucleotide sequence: TGTGCCAGCAGCCCACCGGGACAGGGGACTCGGCAGTACTTC. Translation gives CASSPPGQGTRQYF.

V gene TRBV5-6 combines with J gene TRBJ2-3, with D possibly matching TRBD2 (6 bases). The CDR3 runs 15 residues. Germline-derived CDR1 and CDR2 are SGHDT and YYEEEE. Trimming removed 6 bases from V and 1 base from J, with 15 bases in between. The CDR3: CASTLDSGGTDTQYF. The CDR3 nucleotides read TGTGCCAGCACCCTCGACTCGGGGGGCACAGATACGCAGTATTTT.

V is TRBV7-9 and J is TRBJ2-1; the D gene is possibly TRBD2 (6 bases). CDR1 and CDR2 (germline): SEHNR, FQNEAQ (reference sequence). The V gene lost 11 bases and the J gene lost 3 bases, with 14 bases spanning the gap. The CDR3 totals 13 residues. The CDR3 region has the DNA TGTGCCGGATCCTGGGGGGTCTACAATGAGCAGTTCTTC. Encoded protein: CAGSWGVYNEQFF.

The CDR3 DNA reads as TGTGCCAGCAGCCGAACGGGCCTTAGCACAGATACGCAGTATTTT. Amino acids: CASSRTGLSTDTQYF. This chain joins TRBV11-1 and TRBJ2-3; D is ambiguous. This CDR3 contains 15 residues. Germline V CDR1 and CDR2: SGHAT, FQDESV (reference sequence). Trimming pared 5 bases from V and 0 bases from J, leaving 12 bases between.

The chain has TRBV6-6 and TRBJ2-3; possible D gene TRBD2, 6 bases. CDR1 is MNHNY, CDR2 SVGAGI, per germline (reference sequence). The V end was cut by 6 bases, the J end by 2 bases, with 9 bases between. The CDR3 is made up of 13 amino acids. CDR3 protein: CASRRDPTDTQYF. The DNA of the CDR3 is TGTGCCAGCAGGCGGGACCCCACAGATACGCAGTATTTT.